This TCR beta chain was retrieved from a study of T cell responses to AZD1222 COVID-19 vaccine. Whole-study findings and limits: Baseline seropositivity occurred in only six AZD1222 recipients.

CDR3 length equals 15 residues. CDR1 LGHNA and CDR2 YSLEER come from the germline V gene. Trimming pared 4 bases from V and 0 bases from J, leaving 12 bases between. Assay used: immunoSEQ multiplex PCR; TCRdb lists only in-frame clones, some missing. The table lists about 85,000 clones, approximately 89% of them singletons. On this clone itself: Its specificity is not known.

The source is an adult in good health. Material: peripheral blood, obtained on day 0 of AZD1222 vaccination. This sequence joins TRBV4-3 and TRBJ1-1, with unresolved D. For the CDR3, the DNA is TGCGCCAGCAGCCCAAGCGTCCCCTTGAACACTGAAGCTTTCTTT. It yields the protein CASSPSVPLNTEAFF.